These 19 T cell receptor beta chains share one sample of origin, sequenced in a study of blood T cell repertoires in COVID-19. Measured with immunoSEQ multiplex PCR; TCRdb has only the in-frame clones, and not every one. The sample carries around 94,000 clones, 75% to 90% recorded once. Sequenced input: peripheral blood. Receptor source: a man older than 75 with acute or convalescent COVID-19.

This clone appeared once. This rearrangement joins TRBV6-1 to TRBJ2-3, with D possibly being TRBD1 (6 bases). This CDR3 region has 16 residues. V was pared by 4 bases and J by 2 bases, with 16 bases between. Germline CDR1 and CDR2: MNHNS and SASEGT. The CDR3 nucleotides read TGTGCCAGCAGTGTCCATACCGGGACAAACACAGATACGCAGTATTTT. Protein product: CASSVHTGTNTDTQYF.

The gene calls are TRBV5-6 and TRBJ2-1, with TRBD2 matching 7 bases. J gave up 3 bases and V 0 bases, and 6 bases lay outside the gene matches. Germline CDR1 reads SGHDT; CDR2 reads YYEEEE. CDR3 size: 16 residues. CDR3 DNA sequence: TGTGCCAGCAGCTTGGATACAGCGGGACGCTACAATGAGCAGTTCTTC. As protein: CASSLDTAGRYNEQFF.

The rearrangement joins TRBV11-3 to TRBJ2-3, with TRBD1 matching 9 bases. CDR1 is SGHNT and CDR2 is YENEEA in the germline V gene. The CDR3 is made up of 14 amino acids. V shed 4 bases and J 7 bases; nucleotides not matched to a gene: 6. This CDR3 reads CASSSSDRGHTQYF. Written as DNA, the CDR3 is TGTGCCAGCAGCTCATCGGACAGGGGCCATACGCAGTATTTT. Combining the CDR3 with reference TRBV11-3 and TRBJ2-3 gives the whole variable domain EAGVVQSPRYKIIEKKQPVAFWCNPISGHNTLYWYLQNLGQGPELLIRYENEEAVDDSQLPKDRFSAERLKGVDSTLKIQPAELGDSAVYLCASSSSDRGHTQYFGPGTRLTVL.

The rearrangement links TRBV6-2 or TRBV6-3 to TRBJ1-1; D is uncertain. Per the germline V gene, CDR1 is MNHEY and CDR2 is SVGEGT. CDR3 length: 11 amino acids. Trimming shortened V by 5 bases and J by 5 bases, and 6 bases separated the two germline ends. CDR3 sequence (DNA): TGTGCCAGCAGTCGCGGGACTGAAGCTTTCTTT. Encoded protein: CASSRGTEAFF.

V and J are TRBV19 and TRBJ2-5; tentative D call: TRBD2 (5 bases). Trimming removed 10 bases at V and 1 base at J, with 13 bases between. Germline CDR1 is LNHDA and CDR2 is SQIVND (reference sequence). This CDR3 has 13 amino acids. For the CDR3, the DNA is TGTGCCACAGAGGCGGGTGGCCAAGAGACCCAGTACTTC. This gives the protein CATEAGGQETQYF.

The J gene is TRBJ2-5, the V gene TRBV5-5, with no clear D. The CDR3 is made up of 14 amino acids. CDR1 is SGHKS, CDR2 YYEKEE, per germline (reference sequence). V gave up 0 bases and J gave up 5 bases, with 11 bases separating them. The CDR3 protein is CASSLELVRETQYF. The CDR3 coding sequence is TGTGCCAGCAGCTTGGAGTTAGTTCGGGAGACCCAGTACTTC.

CDR3 bases: TGTGCCAGTAGTAGTCCGTACGAGCAGTACTTC. Protein product: CASSSPYEQYF. The chain uses TRBV19 and TRBJ2-7; D is ambiguous. Between the trimmed V and J ends, which lost 4 bases and 4 bases, there was a span of 5 bases. In germline, CDR1 is LNHDA, CDR2 SQIVND (reference sequence). There are 11 residues in the CDR3.

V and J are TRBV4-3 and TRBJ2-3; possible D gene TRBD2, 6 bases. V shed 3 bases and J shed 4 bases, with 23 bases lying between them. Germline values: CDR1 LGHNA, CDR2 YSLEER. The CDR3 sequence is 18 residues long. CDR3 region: CASSQSGLIPGGADTQYF. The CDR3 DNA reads TGCGCCAGCAGCCAGTCGGGACTCATCCCCGGCGGCGCAGATACGCAGTATTTT.

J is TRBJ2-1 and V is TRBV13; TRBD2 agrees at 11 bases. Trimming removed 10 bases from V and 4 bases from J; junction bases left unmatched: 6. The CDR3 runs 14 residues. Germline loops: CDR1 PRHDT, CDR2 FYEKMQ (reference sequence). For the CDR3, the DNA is TGTGCCATCCGTCTAGCGGGAGGTTACAATGAGCAGTTCTTC. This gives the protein CAIRLAGGYNEQFF. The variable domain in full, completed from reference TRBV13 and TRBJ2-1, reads AAGVIQSPRHLIKEKRETATLKCYPIPRHDTVYWYQQGPGQDPQFLISFYEKMQSDKGSIPDRFSAQQFSDYHSELNMSSLELGDSALYFCAIRLAGGYNEQFFGPGTRLTVL.

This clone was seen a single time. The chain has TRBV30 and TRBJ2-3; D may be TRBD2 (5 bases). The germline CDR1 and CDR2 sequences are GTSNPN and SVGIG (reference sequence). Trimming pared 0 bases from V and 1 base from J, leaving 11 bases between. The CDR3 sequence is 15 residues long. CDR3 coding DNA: TGTGCCTGGAGTGTGGGAAGCGGAGGCACAGATACGCAGTATTTT. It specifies CAWSVGSGGTDTQYF.

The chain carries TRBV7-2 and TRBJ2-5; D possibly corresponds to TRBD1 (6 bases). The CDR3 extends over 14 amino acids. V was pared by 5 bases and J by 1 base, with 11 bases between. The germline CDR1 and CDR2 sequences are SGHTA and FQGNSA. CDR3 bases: TGTGCCAGCAGCCCCGACAGGAGCCAAGAGACCCAGTACTTC. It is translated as CASSPDRSQETQYF.

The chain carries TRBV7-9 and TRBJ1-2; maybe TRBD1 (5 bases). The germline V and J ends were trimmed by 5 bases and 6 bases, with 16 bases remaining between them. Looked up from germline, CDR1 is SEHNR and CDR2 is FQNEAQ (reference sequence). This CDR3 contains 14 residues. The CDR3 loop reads CASSPRAQGHGYTF. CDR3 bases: TGTGCCAGCAGCCCCCGGGCCCAGGGTCATGGCTACACCTTC. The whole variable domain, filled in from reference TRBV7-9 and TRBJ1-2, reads DTGVSQNPRHKITKRGQNVTFRCDPISEHNRLYWYRQTLGQGPEFLTYFQNEAQLEKSRLLSDRFSAERPKGSFSTLEIQRTEQGDSAMYLCASSPRAQGHGYTFGSGTRLTVV.

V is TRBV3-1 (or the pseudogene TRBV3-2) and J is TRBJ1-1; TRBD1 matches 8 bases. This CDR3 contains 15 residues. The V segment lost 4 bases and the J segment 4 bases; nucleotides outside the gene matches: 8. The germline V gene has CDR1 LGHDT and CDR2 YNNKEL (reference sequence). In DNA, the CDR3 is TGTGCCAGCAGCCCCCGGACAGGGTCGATCACTGAAGCTTTCTTT. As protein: CASSPRTGSITEAFF.

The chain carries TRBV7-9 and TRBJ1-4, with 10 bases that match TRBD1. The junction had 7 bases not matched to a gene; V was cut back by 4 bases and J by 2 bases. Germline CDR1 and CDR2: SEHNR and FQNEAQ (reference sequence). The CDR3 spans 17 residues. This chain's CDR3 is CASSSRDRGWTNEKLFF. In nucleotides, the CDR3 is TGTGCCAGCAGCTCCAGGGACAGGGGATGGACTAATGAAAAACTGTTTTTT. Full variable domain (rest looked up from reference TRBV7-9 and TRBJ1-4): DTGVSQNPRHKITKRGQNVTFRCDPISEHNRLYWYRQTLGQGPEFLTYFQNEAQLEKSRLLSDRFSAERPKGSFSTLEIQRTEQGDSAMYLCASSSRDRGWTNEKLFFGSGTQLSVL.

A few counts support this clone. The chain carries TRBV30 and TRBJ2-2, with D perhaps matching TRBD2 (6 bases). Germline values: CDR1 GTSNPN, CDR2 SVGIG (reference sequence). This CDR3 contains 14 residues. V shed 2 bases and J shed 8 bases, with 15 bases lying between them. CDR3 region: CAWSIGLAQGELFF. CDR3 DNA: TGTGCCTGGAGTATTGGGCTAGCGCAGGGGGAGCTGTTTTTT.

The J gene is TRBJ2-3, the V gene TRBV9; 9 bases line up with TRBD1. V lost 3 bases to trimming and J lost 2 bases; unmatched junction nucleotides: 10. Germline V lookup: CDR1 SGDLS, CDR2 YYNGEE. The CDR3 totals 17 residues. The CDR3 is CASSASDRGGTTDTQYF. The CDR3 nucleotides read TGTGCCAGCAGCGCGTCGGACAGGGGCGGAACCACAGATACGCAGTATTTT.

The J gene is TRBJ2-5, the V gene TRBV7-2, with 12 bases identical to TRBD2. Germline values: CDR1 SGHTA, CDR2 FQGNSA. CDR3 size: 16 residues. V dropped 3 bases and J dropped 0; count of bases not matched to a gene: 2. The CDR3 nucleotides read TGTGCCAGCAGCTTTCGGACTAGCGGGAACCAAGAGACCCAGTACTTC. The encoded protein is CASSFRTSGNQETQYF.

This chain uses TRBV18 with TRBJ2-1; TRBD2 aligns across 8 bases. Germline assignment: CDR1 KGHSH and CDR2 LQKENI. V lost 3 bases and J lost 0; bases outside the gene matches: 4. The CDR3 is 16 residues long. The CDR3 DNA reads TGTGCCAGCTCACCTACTAGCGGCATCTCCTACAATGAGCAGTTCTTC. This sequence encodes CASSPTSGISYNEQFF.

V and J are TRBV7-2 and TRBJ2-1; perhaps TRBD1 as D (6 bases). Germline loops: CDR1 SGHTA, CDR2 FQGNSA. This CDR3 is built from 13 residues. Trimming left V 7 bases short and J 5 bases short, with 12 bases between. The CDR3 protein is CASTNRDHNEQFF. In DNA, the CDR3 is TGTGCCAGCACCAACAGGGACCACAATGAGCAGTTCTTC.